The sequence of this T cell receptor (beta chain) was determined in a study of shared clonotypes between healthy human individuals. Study in general: A donor's plate count was three for CD4 naive and three for CD4 memory; CD8 naive had two and CD8 memory one.

Per the authors' pipeline: ImmunoSEQ output lacked quality scores and full-length reads, limiting matched filtering. Using immunoSEQ multiplex PCR, the repertoire was profiled, and TCRdb retains in-frame clones only, with some absent. D and trimming were read from the DNA, whereas the V and J calls and clone size are those reported in that table. The sample holds some 2,500,000 clones, roughly 93% seen once. The sequence was obtained from a man younger than 35 in good health. Some clones in this sample may be carry-over from other donors' samples. The sequenced sample consisted of naive CD4+ T cells from PBMCs. The sample's subset: CD45RA+ positively selected.

The CDR3 region is CASTPFSGETQYF. The CDR3 DNA sequence: TGCGCCAGCACTCCCTTCTCTGGGGAGACCCAGTACTTC. J is TRBJ2-5 and V is TRBV5-1; D not resolved. The germline V gene encodes CDR1 SGHRS and CDR2 YFSETQ. This CDR3 is built from 13 residues. V was shortened by 6 bases and J by 5 bases, with 14 bases between the two germline ends.